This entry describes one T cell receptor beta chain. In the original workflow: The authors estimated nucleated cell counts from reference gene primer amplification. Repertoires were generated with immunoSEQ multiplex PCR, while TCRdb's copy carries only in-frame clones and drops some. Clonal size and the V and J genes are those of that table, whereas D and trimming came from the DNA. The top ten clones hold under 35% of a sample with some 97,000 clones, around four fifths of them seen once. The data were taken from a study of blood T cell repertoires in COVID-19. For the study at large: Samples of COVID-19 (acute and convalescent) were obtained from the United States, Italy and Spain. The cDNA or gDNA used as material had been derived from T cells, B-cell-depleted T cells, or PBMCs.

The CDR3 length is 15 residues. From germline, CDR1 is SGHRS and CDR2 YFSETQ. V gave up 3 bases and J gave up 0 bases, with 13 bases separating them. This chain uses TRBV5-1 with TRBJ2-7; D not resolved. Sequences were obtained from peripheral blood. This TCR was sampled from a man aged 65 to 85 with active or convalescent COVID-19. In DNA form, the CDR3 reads TGCGCCAGCAGCTCCGGAGACCGGGTCTCCTACGAGCAGTACTTC. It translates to CASSSGDRVSYEQYF.